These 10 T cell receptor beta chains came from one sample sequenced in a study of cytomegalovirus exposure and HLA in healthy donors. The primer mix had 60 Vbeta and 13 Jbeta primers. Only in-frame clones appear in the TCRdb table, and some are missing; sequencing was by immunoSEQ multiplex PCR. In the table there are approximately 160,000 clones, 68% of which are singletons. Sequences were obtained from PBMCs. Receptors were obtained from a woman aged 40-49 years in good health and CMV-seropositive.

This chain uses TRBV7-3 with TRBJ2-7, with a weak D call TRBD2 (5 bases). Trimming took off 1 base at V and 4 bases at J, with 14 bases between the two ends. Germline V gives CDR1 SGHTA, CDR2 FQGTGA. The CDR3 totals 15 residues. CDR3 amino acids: CASSLMAGASYEQYF. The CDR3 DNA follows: TGTGCCAGCAGCTTAATGGCGGGTGCCAGTTACGAGCAGTACTTC.

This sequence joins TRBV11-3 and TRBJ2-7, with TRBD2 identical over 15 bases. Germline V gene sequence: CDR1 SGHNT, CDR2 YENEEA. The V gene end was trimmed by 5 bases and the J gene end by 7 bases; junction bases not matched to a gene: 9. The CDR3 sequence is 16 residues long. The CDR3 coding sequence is TGTGCCAGCAGCCCGGGACTAGCGGGAGGCCGGGATGAGCAGTACTTC. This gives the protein CASSPGLAGGRDEQYF.

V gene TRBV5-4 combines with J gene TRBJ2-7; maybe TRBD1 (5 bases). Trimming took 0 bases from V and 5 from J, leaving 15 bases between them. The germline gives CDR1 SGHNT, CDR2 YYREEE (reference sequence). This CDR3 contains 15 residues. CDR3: CASSLEARVFDEQYF. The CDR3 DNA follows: TGTGCCAGCAGCTTGGAGGCCAGGGTCTTCGACGAGCAGTACTTC. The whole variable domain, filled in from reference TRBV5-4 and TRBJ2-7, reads ETGVTQSPTHLIKTRGQQVTLRCSSQSGHNTVSWYQQALGQGPQFIFQYYREEENGRGNFPPRFSGLQFPNYSSELNVNALELDDSALYLCASSLEARVFDEQYFGPGTRLTVT.

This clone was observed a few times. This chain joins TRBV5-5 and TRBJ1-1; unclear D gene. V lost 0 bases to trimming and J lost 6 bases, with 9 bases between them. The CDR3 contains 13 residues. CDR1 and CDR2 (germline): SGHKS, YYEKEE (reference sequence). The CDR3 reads CASSLVIISEAFF. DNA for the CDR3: TGTGCCAGCAGCTTGGTAATTATCTCTGAAGCTTTCTTT.

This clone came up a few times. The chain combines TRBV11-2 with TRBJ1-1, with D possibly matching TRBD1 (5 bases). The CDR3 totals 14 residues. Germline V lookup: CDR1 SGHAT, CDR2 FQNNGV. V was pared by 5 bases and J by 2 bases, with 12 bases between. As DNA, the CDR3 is TGTGCCAGCAGCCCCGGGGGGGGAAACACTGAAGCTTTCTTT. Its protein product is CASSPGGGNTEAFF.

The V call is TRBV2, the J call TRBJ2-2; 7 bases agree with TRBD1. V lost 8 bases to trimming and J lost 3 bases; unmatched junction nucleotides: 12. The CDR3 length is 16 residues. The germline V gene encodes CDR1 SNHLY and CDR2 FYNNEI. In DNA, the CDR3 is TGTGCCAGCTCAGAACAGGGGATTTGGGACACCGGGGAGCTGTTTTTT. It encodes CASSEQGIWDTGELFF.

In nucleotides, the CDR3 is TGTGCCAGCAGGCGAACAGGGACCTGGACATATGGCTACACCTTC. It is translated as CASRRTGTWTYGYTF. The gene calls are TRBV28 and TRBJ1-2; D possibly corresponds to TRBD1 (6 bases). V was clipped by 6 bases and J by 5 bases, with 19 bases between them. The CDR3 contains 15 residues. Germline V CDR1 and CDR2: MDHEN, SYDVKM.

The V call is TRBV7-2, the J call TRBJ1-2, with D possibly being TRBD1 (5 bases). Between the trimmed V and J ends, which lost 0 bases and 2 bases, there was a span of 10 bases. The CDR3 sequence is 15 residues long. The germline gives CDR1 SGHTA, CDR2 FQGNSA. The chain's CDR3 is CASSLAPGANYGYTF. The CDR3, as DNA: TGTGCCAGCAGCTTAGCGCCTGGGGCCAACTATGGCTACACCTTC.

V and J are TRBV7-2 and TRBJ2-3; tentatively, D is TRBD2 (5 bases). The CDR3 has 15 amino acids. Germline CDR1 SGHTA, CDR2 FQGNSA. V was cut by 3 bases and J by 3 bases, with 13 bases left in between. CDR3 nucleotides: TGTGCCAGCAGCTTCCGAGCGGCGAAAACAGATACGCAGTATTTT. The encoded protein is CASSFRAAKTDTQYF. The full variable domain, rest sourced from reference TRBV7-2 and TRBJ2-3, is GAGVSQSPSNKVTEKGKDVELRCDPISGHTALYWYRQSLGQGLEFLIYFQGNSAPDKSGLPSDRFSAERTGGSVSTLTIQRTQQEDSAVYLCASSFRAAKTDTQYFGPGTRLTVL.

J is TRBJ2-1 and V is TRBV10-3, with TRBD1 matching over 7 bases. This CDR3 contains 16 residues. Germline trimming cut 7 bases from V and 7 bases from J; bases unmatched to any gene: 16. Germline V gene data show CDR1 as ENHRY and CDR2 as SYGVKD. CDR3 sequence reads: CAITTQQGTLRNEQFF. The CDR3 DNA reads TGTGCCATCACCACGCAACAGGGGACCTTAAGAAATGAGCAGTTCTTC.